The sequence of this T cell receptor beta chain was determined in a study of response to subunit inactivated influenza vaccine. MiXCR, applied by TCRdb to the RT-PCR reads, yields one record per CDR3 protein. The sample holds roughly 570,000 distinct CDR3 sequences; 10% to 15% are singletons and the top ten take 13%. V trimming: 8 bases; J trimming: 1 base; junction bases outside the gene matches: 10. CDR1 MNHEY and CDR2 SVGEGT come from the germline V gene. The CDR3 is 16 residues long. This clonotype appeared a few times. The source is a man aged 50 to 60 who received an inactivated influenza vaccine. This chain uses TRBV6-2 or TRBV6-3 with TRBJ2-7, with 11 bases identical to TRBD2. This specimen consisted of PBMCs from blood, obtained more than 35 days after vaccination. In DNA form, the CDR3 reads TGTGCCAGCGAAAAACGGACTAGCGGGTTTTCCTACGAGCAGTACTTC. Its translation: CASEKRTSGFSYEQYF.